This entry lists 30 T cell receptor beta chains sequenced from one sample in a study of OX40 agonist ivuxolimab in advanced cancers. Here immunoSEQ multiplex PCR was the method, and the copy in TCRdb shows in-frame clones only, minus some. The data hold about 26,000 clones, with about 80% observed a single time. Sequenced material: CD4+ or CD8+ T cells sorted from blood, taken in a trial of the OX40 agonist ivuxolimab. These receptors were collected from an adult with an advanced solid tumor such as melanoma, head and neck, liver or kidney cancer.

The chain combines TRBV4-2 with TRBJ1-4; 9 nucleotides line up with TRBD1. The germline V gene encodes CDR1 LGHNA and CDR2 YNFKEQ. This CDR3 has 14 residues. V trimming: 5 bases; J trimming: 10 bases; junction bases outside the gene matches: 8. The CDR3 DNA reads TGTGCCAGCAGCACCGGGACAGGGAGGGGAAAACTGTTTTTT. This gives the protein CASSTGTGRGKLFF.

In its sample, this clone was seen once. The chain uses TRBV5-1 and TRBJ2-1; D is unclear. V was cut by 0 bases and J by 4 bases, with 11 bases left in between. Germline assignment: CDR1 SGHRS and CDR2 YFSETQ. This CDR3 is built from 15 residues. The chain's CDR3 is CASSLELGGYNEQFF. In DNA form, the CDR3 reads TGCGCCAGCAGCTTGGAGCTCGGCGGATACAATGAGCAGTTCTTC.

This clone was observed a single time. The chain joins TRBV6-1 to TRBJ2-7, with D unclear. V was shortened by 3 bases and J by 1 base, with 7 bases between the two germline ends. CDR1 and CDR2 from the germline V gene are MNHNS and SASEGT. This CDR3 spans 13 amino acids. The CDR3 DNA sequence: TGTGCCAGCAGTGAGTACAAGTCCTACGAGCAGTACTTC. Translated, it gives CASSEYKSYEQYF.

CDR3 sequence (DNA): TGTGCCAGCAGTGAGACGACAGGGGGCTTTGGGGCCAACGTCCTGACTTTC. It translates to CASSETTGGFGANVLTF. The chain carries TRBV6-1 and TRBJ2-6, with 10 nucleotides matching TRBD1. Germline values: CDR1 MNHNS, CDR2 SASEGT. This CDR3 spans 17 amino acids. Losses at the gene ends were 3 bases for V and 3 bases for J; bases not matched to a gene: 5.

The CDR3 DNA reads as TGTGCCAGCAGCTTGGAAGCAGCAGCCCGATATGGCTACACCTTC. Its protein product is CASSLEAAARYGYTF. The V call is TRBV5-4, the J call TRBJ1-2; D is unclear. V was clipped by 0 bases and J by 5 bases, with 14 bases between them. CDR3 length: 15 amino acids. CDR1 and CDR2 (germline): SGHNT, YYREEE (reference sequence). The variable domain in full, with the rest retrieved from reference TRBV5-4 and TRBJ1-2, is ETGVTQSPTHLIKTRGQQVTLRCSSQSGHNTVSWYQQALGQGPQFIFQYYREEENGRGNFPPRFSGLQFPNYSSELNVNALELDDSALYLCASSLEAAARYGYTFGSGTRLTVV.

The chain employs TRBV7-9 and TRBJ1-6; TRBD1 might be the D (6 bases). The CDR3 extends over 15 amino acids. Looked up from germline, CDR1 is SEHNR and CDR2 is FQNEAQ (reference sequence). Deletions cut 4 bases from V and 5 bases from J, with 12 bases between. The CDR3 is CASSSTGQNNSPLHF. The CDR3 DNA is TGTGCCAGCAGCTCAACCGGACAGAATAATTCACCCCTCCACTTT.

The chain joins TRBV9 to TRBJ1-6, with 7 bases lining up with TRBD1. V was pared by 4 bases and J by 3 bases, with 4 bases of the junction left unmatched. The CDR3 has 15 residues. The germline V gene encodes CDR1 SGDLS and CDR2 YYNGEE. Here the CDR3 DNA reads TGTGCCAGCAGCCCACGGGACAGCTATAATTCACCCCTCCACTTT. Amino acid sequence: CASSPRDSYNSPLHF. Looking up the rest from reference TRBV9 and TRBJ1-6 gives the full variable domain: DSGVTQTPKHLITATGQRVTLRCSPRSGDLSVYWYQQSLDQGLQFLIQYYNGEERAKGNILERFSAQQFPDLHSELNLSSLELGDSALYFCASSPRDSYNSPLHFGNGTRLTVT.

This chain connects TRBV5-1 to TRBJ1-1, with TRBD1 as a possible D gene (6 bases). This CDR3 has 17 residues. Germline V gene data show CDR1 as SGHRS and CDR2 as YFSETQ. Trimming left V 4 bases short and J 6 bases short, with 25 bases between. CDR3 nucleotides: TGCGCCAGCAGCGGGTCCGGGGGGCGGTTAGGAGGGTCTGAAGCTTTCTTT. Protein sequence: CASSGSGGRLGGSEAFF.

This sequence joins TRBV19 and TRBJ1-2; no clear D gene. The germline V gene encodes CDR1 LNHDA and CDR2 SQIVND (reference sequence). CDR3 length: 12 residues. Trimming took off 7 bases at V and 6 bases at J, with 12 bases between the two ends. CDR3 in DNA: TGTGCCAGTATTGGGGTTTGGGATGGCTACACCTTC. Protein sequence: CASIGVWDGYTF.

The rearrangement links TRBV18 to TRBJ1-2, with D possibly being TRBD1 (5 bases). V was cut by 1 base and J by 9 bases, with 12 bases left in between. This CDR3 region has 13 residues. CDR1 KGHSH and CDR2 LQKENI come from the germline V gene. The CDR3 DNA reads as TGTGCCAGCTCACCACTACATGACAGTCGCTACACCTTC. Translation gives CASSPLHDSRYTF.

The chain has TRBV2 and TRBJ1-4, with D possibly TRBD1 on 6 matching bases. In germline, CDR1 is SNHLY, CDR2 FYNNEI. The CDR3 has 13 amino acids. V was cut by 4 bases and J by 7 bases, with 10 bases left in between. The CDR3 DNA follows: TGTGCCAGCAGTGGGGGGCCATTTGAAAAACTGTTTTTT. It translates to CASSGGPFEKLFF.

In this sample, this clone turned up a few times. The V gene is TRBV6-1, the J gene TRBJ2-7; no clear D gene. This CDR3 is built from 12 residues. Germline CDR1 reads MNHNS; CDR2 reads SASEGT. V shed 8 bases and J shed 0 bases, with 8 bases lying between them. The CDR3 nucleotides are TGTGCCAGCCGCCGGGCCTCCTACGAGCAGTACTTC. It is translated as CASRRASYEQYF.

The chain recombines TRBV19 with TRBJ2-1; TRBD2 agrees at 11 bases. The V gene's germline CDR1 is LNHDA and CDR2 SQIVND (reference sequence). The CDR3 consists of 16 residues. J lost 4 bases, V lost 5 bases, and 7 bases had no gene match. The DNA of the CDR3 is TGTGCCAGTAGTTGGGCTAGCGGGGGGATATACAATGAGCAGTTCTTC. It translates to CASSWASGGIYNEQFF.

V gene TRBV6-1 combines with J gene TRBJ2-7, with D maybe TRBD2 (7 bases). There are 15 residues in the CDR3. Germline loops: CDR1 MNHNS, CDR2 SASEGT. Trimming took off 0 bases at V and 6 bases at J, with 15 bases between the two ends. The CDR3 region is CASSEAGGASREQYF. CDR3 bases: TGTGCCAGCAGTGAAGCGGGGGGGGCCTCTCGCGAGCAGTACTTC.

The chain uses TRBV19 and TRBJ1-6; D is possibly TRBD1 (5 bases). The germline V and J ends were trimmed by 3 bases and 7 bases, with 16 bases remaining between them. Per the germline V gene, CDR1 is LNHDA and CDR2 is SQIVND (reference sequence). There are 16 residues in the CDR3. CDR3 nucleotide sequence: TGTGCCAGTAGTATTGCGAACGGGGCCCGCAATTCACCCCTCCACTTT. It encodes CASSIANGARNSPLHF. The whole variable domain, filled in from reference TRBV19 and TRBJ1-6, reads DGGITQSPKYLFRKEGQNVTLSCEQNLNHDAMYWYRQDPGQGLRLIYYSQIVNDFQKGDIAEGYSVSREKKESFPLTVTSAQKNPTAFYLCASSIANGARNSPLHFGNGTRLTVT.

This clone is deemed medium-sized (0.01 to 0.1%). J is TRBJ2-2 and V is TRBV12-2. TRBV12-2 has pseudogene status. The CDR3 consists of 15 residues. The CDR3 reads CASRPGSREAGELFF. The CDR3 DNA sequence: TGTGCAAGTCGTCCTGGGAGCAGGGAAGCCGGGGAGCTGTTTTTT.

This clone was picked up one time. The gene calls are TRBV19 and TRBJ2-2; D might be TRBD2 (6 bases). The CDR3 is 14 amino acids. The germline V and J ends were trimmed by 10 bases and 2 bases, with 14 bases remaining between them. Germline assignment: CDR1 LNHDA and CDR2 SQIVND (reference sequence). CDR3 protein: CATGAGQNTGELFF. In DNA form, the CDR3 reads TGTGCCACCGGGGCGGGGCAAAACACCGGGGAGCTGTTTTTT.

The chain carries TRBV4-1 and TRBJ1-2; D perhaps matches TRBD1 (5 bases). The CDR3 length is 15 residues. V was clipped by 4 bases and J by 0 bases, with 12 bases between them. CDR1 and CDR2 from the germline V gene are MGHRA and YSYEKL. DNA of the CDR3: TGCGCCAGCAGCCTAGGGACTGGATCTAACTATGGCTACACCTTC. Encoded protein: CASSLGTGSNYGYTF.

The rearrangement joins TRBV30 to TRBJ2-5; 7 nucleotides match TRBD2. Germline lookup yields CDR1 GTSNPN and CDR2 SVGIG (reference sequence). V was pared by 0 bases and J by 1 base, with 5 bases of the junction left unmatched. The length of the CDR3 is 15 residues. CDR3 sequence (DNA): TGTGCCTGGAGTGTTGGGACGGGGGGCCAAGAGACCCAGTACTTC. Residues: CAWSVGTGGQETQYF.

A note on this clone: The conserved final phenylalanine or tryptophan is absent from the CDR3, which likely points to a read error. Because the CDR3's place on the DNA is in doubt, the DNA is left out and the CDR3 is given as listed by TCRdb. The chain combines TRBV6-1 with TRBJ1-1; TRBD1, the table's D call, lacks a check against the DNA. The CDR3 has 10 residues if both end residues are counted. Germline CDR1 is MNHNS and CDR2 is SASEGT. The CDR3 loop is CASSGTESNI.

This clone appeared once. V is TRBV2 and J is TRBJ1-1; D may be TRBD1 (6 bases). The CDR3 runs 16 residues. Trimming cost V 2 bases and J 3 bases, with 16 bases left between them. The germline V gene has CDR1 SNHLY and CDR2 FYNNEI. CDR3 DNA sequence: TGTGCCAGCAGTGAAAGGGGGGGAGGTGAGTACACTGAAGCTTTCTTT. It is translated as CASSERGGGEYTEAFF.

The J gene is TRBJ2-2, the V gene TRBV28; D gene uncertain. V lost 4 bases to trimming and J lost 4 bases, with 10 bases between them. The CDR3 is 14 amino acids. Germline CDR1 and CDR2: MDHEN and SYDVKM. The CDR3 nucleotides are TGTGCCAGCAGTTGGACGCCCAGCACCGGGGAGCTGTTTTTT. Translated, it gives CASSWTPSTGELFF.

This clone was counted a single time. The CDR3 DNA reads as TGTGCCAGCAGCTCGGGACAGGGGTATTATGGCTACACCTTC. Its protein product is CASSSGQGYYGYTF. The chain combines TRBV7-9 with TRBJ1-2; 10 bases align to TRBD1. Germline V gives CDR1 SEHNR, CDR2 FQNEAQ (reference sequence). The trim removed 4 bases at V and 5 bases at J, leaving 4 bases unmatched. The CDR3 has 14 residues.

J is TRBJ1-1 and V is TRBV4-1; D might be TRBD1 (6 bases). The ends were cut back, 2 bases at V and 5 bases at J, with 15 bases in the middle. CDR3 length equals 15 residues. Germline CDR1 and CDR2: MGHRA and YSYEKL. The CDR3 DNA is TGCGCCAGCAGCCAACCGACAGGTGTGGGGACTGAAGCTTTCTTT. Its protein product is CASSQPTGVGTEAFF.

This chain connects TRBV7-8 to TRBJ1-6; D remains unclear. Germline CDR1 is SGHVS and CDR2 is FQNEAQ. With 2 bases removed from V and 0 bases from J, the gap between germline ends came to 14 bases. The CDR3 extends over 18 amino acids. CDR3 amino acids: CASSLYRSESSYNSPLHF. In DNA, the CDR3 is TGTGCCAGCAGCTTATATCGTTCGGAAAGCTCCTATAATTCACCCCTCCACTTT.

This chain connects TRBV6-6 to TRBJ1-5; the match to TRBD1 covers 9 bases. Trimming removed 6 bases from V and 7 bases from J; junction bases left unmatched: 7. Germline-derived CDR1 and CDR2 are MNHNY and SVGAGI (reference sequence). The CDR3 runs to 14 residues. The CDR3 DNA is TGTGCCAGCAGACACACAGGGACAGGGCAGCCCCAGCATTTT. Translating it yields CASRHTGTGQPQHF.

The V call is TRBV6-1, the J call TRBJ1-5; D ambiguous. Germline-derived CDR1 and CDR2 are MNHNS and SASEGT. V was cut by 6 bases and J by 2 bases, with 14 bases left in between. This CDR3 spans 15 amino acids. The CDR3 DNA sequence: TGTGCCAGCAGCCCCTTCCGGGCGGGCAATCAGCCCCAGCATTTT. Protein product: CASSPFRAGNQPQHF.

The chain employs TRBV19 and TRBJ2-1, with a weak D call TRBD2 (6 bases). Germline loops: CDR1 LNHDA, CDR2 SQIVND (reference sequence). V lost 3 bases and J 5 bases, leaving 17 bases between the germline ends. The CDR3 runs 16 residues. CDR3 amino acids: CASSITLRDFDNEQFF. The CDR3 nucleotides are TGTGCCAGTAGTATCACCCTCCGGGACTTCGACAATGAGCAGTTCTTC.

With respect to this clone: One end of the junction varies from germline; a read error may be responsible. This chain uses TRBV16 with TRBJ1-2, with D possibly matching TRBD1 (5 bases). There are 13 residues in the CDR3. Germline V gene sequence: CDR1 KGHSY, CDR2 FQNENV. Written as DNA, the CDR3 is TGTGCCGGCAGCCCACAGGCTAACTATGGCTACACCTTC. It yields the protein CAGSPQANYGYTF.

The V call is TRBV27, the J call TRBJ2-5; TRBD1 agrees at 11 bases. From germline, CDR1 is MNHEY and CDR2 SMNVEV (reference sequence). V gave up 3 bases and J gave up 6 bases; unmatched junction bases: 3. This CDR3 has 14 residues. The CDR3 region is CASSLGTGGQTQYF. As DNA, the CDR3 is TGTGCCAGCAGTTTGGGGACAGGGGGTCAGACCCAGTACTTC.